The next 3 T cell receptor beta chains were all read from a single sample in a study of cytomegalovirus exposure and HLA in healthy donors. It was with 60 Vbeta and 13 Jbeta primers that the PCR ran. TCRdb's copy holds only in-frame clones and misses some; the assay was immunoSEQ multiplex PCR. Among 150,000 or so clones listed, about 74% were seen once. Specimen: PBMCs. These receptor sequences come from a man aged 18-30 years in good health and CMV-seropositive.

The V and J genes are TRBV6-1 and TRBJ1-1, with D possibly matching TRBD1 (5 bases). Looked up from germline, CDR1 is MNHNS and CDR2 is SASEGT. The CDR3 covers 14 residues. V lost 4 bases and J 0 bases, leaving 9 bases between the germline ends. CDR3 sequence (DNA): TGTGCCAGCAGTGCCAAACAGGTGAACACTGAAGCTTTCTTT. Residues: CASSAKQVNTEAFF.

This clone appeared a few times. V is TRBV2 and J is TRBJ1-3, with D unresolved. There are 13 residues in the CDR3. Per the germline V gene, CDR1 is SNHLY and CDR2 is FYNNEI. V was clipped by 4 bases and J by 3 bases, with 7 bases between them. The CDR3 spells CASSVESGNTIYF. The CDR3 DNA reads as TGTGCCAGCAGTGTGGAGAGTGGAAACACCATATATTTT. Drawing the rest from reference TRBV2 and TRBJ1-3, the complete variable domain is EPEVTQTPSHQVTQMGQEVILRCVPISNHLYFYWYRQILGQKVEFLVSFYNNEISEKSEIFDDQFSVERPDGSNFTLKIRSTKLEDSAMYFCASSVESGNTIYFGEGSWLTVV.

The CDR3 reads CASMFRANEQFF. The DNA for the CDR3 is TGTGCCAGCATGTTCAGGGCAAATGAGCAGTTCTTC. The chain combines TRBV28 with TRBJ2-1; the D gene is possibly TRBD1 (5 bases). Between the trimmed V and J ends, which lost 7 bases and 7 bases, there was a span of 11 bases. The CDR3 is 12 residues long. Per germline, CDR1 MDHEN and CDR2 SYDVKM.